This record looks at one TCR beta chain sequence and its context. Its antigen is unidentified. This sample is part of a study of CD8 T cells in ankylosing spondylitis. There are 18 residues in the CDR3. The germline V and J ends were trimmed by 3 bases and 0 bases, with 17 bases remaining between them. CDR1 is SNHLY, CDR2 FYNNEI, per germline. Each TCR beta library was made by quantitative 5'-RACE that incorporated molecular barcodes. From the 5' RACE reads, TCRdb called clonotypes with MiXCR, one entry per CDR3 protein. The sample gives 250,000 to 400,000 distinct CDR3 sequences, around 10% of which show up once; roughly a tenth is in the top ten. Study results and limitations: Disease-associated clones were CD8+ and fairly uncommon in peripheral blood. Ankylosing spondylitis blood seemed to carry a telltale TCR beta motif made of eight or nine highly homologous variants. Disease-associated clones were reportedly significantly overrepresented in matched ankylosing spondylitis synovial fluid.

The clonotype originates from a female donor with ankylosing spondylitis or in good health (not recorded which). This chain links TRBV2 with TRBJ2-2; D gene ambiguous. Specimen: blood, either unsorted or a sorted T cell fraction (not recorded which). The DNA of the CDR3 is TGTGCCAGCAGTGAGGAAAGACACCTGTTCGCGAACACCGGGGAGCTGTTTTTT. Amino acids: CASSEERHLFANTGELFF.